Listed here are 30 T cell receptor beta chains from one sample, sequenced in a study of patients and donors after allogeneic stem cell transplantation. TCRdb re-analysed the RT-PCR reads in MiXCR, keeping a single row per CDR3 protein. Among about 160,000 distinct CDR3 sequences listed, over 25% were seen once. Sequencing was performed on blood, either unsorted or a sorted T cell fraction (not recorded which). These receptors all come from a human donor who was either an allogeneic HSCT recipient or a stem cell or donor lymphocyte infusion donor (not recorded which). It is not recorded whose cells these are; they may come from a transplant donor.

This clonotype showed up just a few times. This CDR3 reads CASILVGNNEQFF. CDR3 bases: TGTGCCAGCATATTGGTGGGAAACAATGAGCAGTTCTTC. This rearrangement joins TRBV7-8 to TRBJ2-1, with D hard to call. Trimming removed 7 bases at V and 5 bases at J, with 12 bases between. Germline CDR1 is SGHVS and CDR2 is FQNEAQ. This CDR3 is built from 13 residues.

The chain is built from TRBV4-1 and TRBJ1-6; the match to TRBD1 covers 7 bases. This CDR3 has 15 residues. Germline CDR1 reads MGHRA; CDR2 reads YSYEKL. J was trimmed by 7 bases and V by 4 bases; bases with no gene match: 7. CDR3 protein: CASSPFGQENSPLHF. DNA of the CDR3: TGCGCCAGCAGCCCATTCGGACAGGAGAATTCACCCCTCCACTTT.

The V gene is TRBV20-1, the J gene TRBJ1-2, with D possibly being TRBD1 (5 bases). V lost 5 bases and J lost 6, with 16 bases in between. Germline lookup yields CDR1 DFQATT and CDR2 SNEGSKA (reference sequence). The CDR3 has 13 amino acids. CDR3 in amino acids: CSAPLNQGDGYTF. The CDR3 bases are TGCAGTGCTCCCTTAAATCAGGGCGATGGCTACACCTTC.

V gene TRBV12-3 or TRBV12-4 combines with J gene TRBJ1-5, with D perhaps TRBD1 (5 bases). With 7 bases removed from V and 4 bases from J, the gap between germline ends came to 14 bases. The CDR3 length is 14 residues. CDR3: CASTYGHLNQPQHF. The CDR3, as DNA: TGTGCCAGCACCTACGGACACCTAAATCAGCCCCAGCATTTT.

This clonotype was counted many times. The V and J genes are TRBV7-3 and TRBJ1-1, with 9 bases matching TRBD1. CDR1 is SGHTA, CDR2 FQGTGA, per germline. The J segment lost 7 bases and the V segment lost 4 bases, leaving 4 bases of the junction unmatched. The CDR3 is made up of 13 amino acids. The CDR3 spells CASSYGTGFEAFF. The CDR3 DNA is TGTGCCAGCAGCTACGGGACAGGGTTTGAAGCTTTCTTT.

This clonotype was detected only a few times. The V and J genes are TRBV27 and TRBJ1-4; 9 bases agree with TRBD1. V dropped 3 bases and J dropped 5; count of bases not matched to a gene: 4. The CDR3 is 15 residues long. Germline CDR1 and CDR2: MNHEY and SMNVEV (reference sequence). DNA for the CDR3: TGTGCCAGCAGTTTCACCGGGACAGGGAATGAAAAACTGTTTTTT. Encoded protein: CASSFTGTGNEKLFF.

The V and J genes are TRBV12-3 or TRBV12-4 and TRBJ1-1; D uncertain. The CDR3 is 13 residues long. Deletions cut 4 bases from V and 0 bases from J, with 6 bases between. CDR3 DNA: TGTGCCAGCAGTTCTCCGGTGAACACTGAAGCTTTCTTT. Translating gives CASSSPVNTEAFF.

For the CDR3, the DNA is TGCAGTGCTACGGGACCGAACTATGGCTACACCTTC. It is translated as CSATGPNYGYTF. The chain has TRBV20-1 and TRBJ1-2, with D perhaps TRBD1 (5 bases). Trimming pared 4 bases from V and 2 bases from J, leaving 8 bases between. The CDR3 is 12 residues long. The germline CDR1 and CDR2 sequences are DFQATT and SNEGSKA (reference sequence).

This chain joins TRBV18 and TRBJ1-1; no clear D gene. The CDR3 totals 13 residues. Germline CDR1 reads KGHSH; CDR2 reads LQKENI. V was pared by 6 bases and J by 1 base, with 9 bases between. This chain's CDR3 is CASSAGGNTEAFF. CDR3 coding DNA: TGTGCCAGCTCGGCCGGCGGGAACACTGAAGCTTTCTTT. Combining the CDR3 with reference TRBV18 and TRBJ1-1 gives the whole variable domain NAGVMQNPRHLVRRRGQEARLRCSPMKGHSHVYWYRQLPEEGLKFMVYLQKENIIDESGMPKERFSAEFPKEGPSILRIQQVVRGDSAAYFCASSAGGNTEAFFGQGTRLTVV.

In its sample, this clonotype was seen once. This chain links TRBV4-3 with TRBJ2-7; TRBD2 matches 10 bases. V trimming: 0 bases; J trimming: 6 bases; junction bases outside the gene matches: 8. Germline-derived CDR1 and CDR2 are LGHNA and YSLEER. This CDR3 comprises 16 residues. The CDR3: CASSQDSLAGESEQYF. The CDR3 nucleotides read TGCGCCAGCAGCCAAGATTCCCTAGCGGGAGAAAGCGAGCAGTACTTC.

The J gene is TRBJ2-1, the V gene TRBV7-9, with D maybe TRBD2 (6 bases). The V gene's germline CDR1 is SEHNR and CDR2 FQNEAQ (reference sequence). The CDR3 sequence is 13 residues long. V was clipped by 11 bases and J by 5 bases, with 16 bases between them. CDR3 coding DNA: TGTGCCGGGCGGGGCTTACCCCACAATGAGCAGTTCTTC. Translating it yields CAGRGLPHNEQFF. Complete variable domain (other parts from reference TRBV7-9 and TRBJ2-1): DTGVSQNPRHKITKRGQNVTFRCDPISEHNRLYWYRQTLGQGPEFLTYFQNEAQLEKSRLLSDRFSAERPKGSFSTLEIQRTEQGDSAMYLCAGRGLPHNEQFFGPGTRLTVL.

The chain links TRBV29-1 to TRBJ2-1; 12 bases fit TRBD2. Germline V lookup: CDR1 SQVTM, CDR2 ANQGSEA. V was clipped by 4 bases and J by 5 bases; unmatched bases: 0. This CDR3 is 13 amino acids long. In DNA form, the CDR3 reads TGCAGCGTTGGACTAGCGGGAGACAATGAGCAGTTCTTC. Translation: CSVGLAGDNEQFF.

The chain has TRBV9 and TRBJ2-1, with 7 bases matching TRBD2. Germline V lookup: CDR1 SGDLS, CDR2 YYNGEE. Trimming cost V 0 bases and J 6 bases; bases outside gene matches: 9. The CDR3 sequence is 16 residues long. CDR3 loop: CASSVDFPGTINEQFF. The CDR3 coding sequence is TGTGCCAGCAGCGTAGACTTTCCCGGGACTATCAATGAGCAGTTCTTC.

The chain recombines TRBV12-3 or TRBV12-4 with TRBJ2-6; D is ambiguous. The CDR3 is 11 amino acids. Trimming removed 10 bases from V and 4 bases from J, with 5 bases in between. The CDR3 protein is CANYGANVLTF. The CDR3 nucleotides read TGTGCCAACTACGGGGCCAACGTCCTGACTTTC.

The rearrangement links TRBV7-2 to TRBJ2-1; 10 bases agree with TRBD2. Germline CDR1 SGHTA, CDR2 FQGNSA. This CDR3 is built from 16 residues. V gave up 6 bases and J gave up 4 bases; unmatched junction bases: 9. The chain's CDR3 is CASRRTSGFPYNEQFF. CDR3 nucleotide sequence: TGTGCCAGCAGGAGGACTAGCGGTTTTCCTTACAATGAGCAGTTCTTC.

The CDR3: CASSQEGGPQETQYF. In DNA, the CDR3 is TGTGCCAGCAGCCAAGAAGGCGGTCCCCAAGAGACCCAGTACTTC. The V gene is TRBV4-2, the J gene TRBJ2-5; D uncertain. The germline CDR1 and CDR2 sequences are LGHNA and YNFKEQ. This CDR3 comprises 15 residues. The V end lost 0 bases, the J end lost 1 base, and 9 bases lay between the germline ends.

This rearrangement joins TRBV24-1 to TRBJ2-7; 8 positions agree with TRBD1. After removal of 5 bases from V and 0 bases from J, the junction contained 5 bases not matched to a gene. CDR1 and CDR2 (germline): KGHDR, SFDVKD. The CDR3 is made up of 15 amino acids. The CDR3 protein is CATSGRDRTSYEQYF. In nucleotides, the CDR3 is TGTGCCACCAGTGGCCGGGACAGGACCTCCTACGAGCAGTACTTC.

The chain uses TRBV20-1 and TRBJ2-7; D perhaps matches TRBD1 (5 bases). This CDR3 is built from 14 residues. CDR1 DFQATT and CDR2 SNEGSKA come from the germline V gene (reference sequence). V was shortened by 3 bases and J by 3 bases, with 15 bases between the two germline ends. In DNA form, the CDR3 reads TGCAGTGCTAGTAAGGTTCAGGGCGACTACGAGCAGTACTTC. This codes for CSASKVQGDYEQYF.

V and J are TRBV7-3 and TRBJ1-1; no reliable D call. Trimming took off 2 bases at V and 1 base at J, with 8 bases between the two ends. This CDR3 comprises 14 residues. Germline V gives CDR1 SGHTA, CDR2 FQGTGA. The CDR3 sequence: CASSLLGPNTEAFF. DNA for the CDR3: TGTGCCAGCAGCTTATTGGGTCCGAACACTGAAGCTTTCTTT. The full variable domain, its missing parts supplied by reference TRBV7-3 and TRBJ1-1, is GAGVSQTPSNKVTEKGKYVELRCDPISGHTALYWYRQSLGQGPEFLIYFQGTGAADDSGLPNDRFFAVRPEGSVSTLKIQRTERGDSAVYLCASSLLGPNTEAFFGQGTRLTVV.

This clonotype was found a few times. The chain uses TRBV7-2 and TRBJ2-2, with unresolved D. The CDR3 is 11 residues long. Germline CDR1 reads SGHTA; CDR2 reads FQGNSA. V lost 6 bases, J lost 5 bases, and 4 bases lay in between. The CDR3 region is CASSPTGELFF. The CDR3, as DNA: TGTGCCAGCAGTCCAACCGGGGAGCTGTTTTTT.

This chain links TRBV5-1 with TRBJ2-1; weak D call: TRBD2 (6 bases). V was trimmed by 1 base and J by 0 bases, leaving 14 bases between them. The CDR3 covers 17 residues. From germline, CDR1 is SGHRS and CDR2 YFSETQ. The CDR3 reads CASSLPHRGTSYNEQFF. Written as DNA, the CDR3 is TGCGCCAGCAGCTTGCCCCACCGCGGGACCTCCTACAATGAGCAGTTCTTC.

This chain uses TRBV6-5 with TRBJ2-5; TRBD2 agrees at 7 bases. The V and J ends lost 2 bases and 5 bases, in that order; junction bases with no gene match: 5. The CDR3 totals 14 residues. The germline V gene has CDR1 MNHEY and CDR2 SVGAGI. CDR3 protein: CASSYGTTGETQYF. For the CDR3, the DNA is TGTGCCAGCAGTTACGGGACTACTGGGGAGACCCAGTACTTC.

Only a few counts were recorded for this clonotype. V usage is TRBV15 and J usage is TRBJ2-3; D remains ambiguous. V was shortened by 3 bases and J by 0 bases, with 10 bases between the two germline ends. Germline CDR1 reads LNHNV; CDR2 reads YYDKDF (reference sequence). The length of the CDR3 is 15 residues. The CDR3 protein is CATSRTGTSTDTQYF. CDR3 coding DNA: TGTGCCACCAGCAGGACGGGTACGAGCACAGATACGCAGTATTTT.

This clonotype was seen a few times. The genes are TRBV7-3 and TRBJ2-3, with D possibly matching TRBD1 (6 bases). The germline CDR1 and CDR2 sequences are SGHTA and FQGTGA. Trimming removed 2 bases from V and 0 bases from J, with 15 bases in between. This CDR3 has 17 amino acids. The CDR3 is CASSLGQQGSSTDTQYF. CDR3 sequence (DNA): TGTGCCAGCAGCTTAGGTCAACAGGGATCTAGCACAGATACGCAGTATTTT.

The V call is TRBV20-1, the J call TRBJ2-3, with D uncertain. The length of the CDR3 is 14 residues. Germline lookup yields CDR1 DFQATT and CDR2 SNEGSKA (reference sequence). V gave up 1 base and J gave up 2 bases, with 10 bases separating them. The CDR3 DNA reads as TGCAGTGCTAGAGCGGGCCGATTCACAGATACGCAGTATTTT. Protein product: CSARAGRFTDTQYF.

This clonotype has only a few counts. The V gene is TRBV20-1, the J gene TRBJ2-7; TRBD2 matches 9 bases. There are 17 residues in the CDR3. From germline, CDR1 is DFQATT and CDR2 SNEGSKA (reference sequence). V dropped 1 base and J dropped 2; count of bases not matched to a gene: 12. The CDR3 region is CSARAVSGSSRTYEQYF. The CDR3 DNA reads as TGCAGTGCTAGAGCCGTTAGCGGGAGCTCTAGGACCTACGAGCAGTACTTC.

The chain carries TRBV7-9 and TRBJ2-5; 7 bases are a match to TRBD2. V shed 6 bases, J shed 4 bases, and the junction held 5 bases outside the gene matches. CDR3 length: 13 residues. In germline, CDR1 is SEHNR, CDR2 FQNEAQ (reference sequence). CDR3: CASRGRVGETQYF. CDR3 coding DNA: TGTGCCAGCAGAGGGAGGGTAGGAGAGACCCAGTACTTC. The full variable domain, in which reference TRBV7-9 and TRBJ2-5 provide the parts outside the CDR3, is DTGVSQNPRHKITKRGQNVTFRCDPISEHNRLYWYRQTLGQGPEFLTYFQNEAQLEKSRLLSDRFSAERPKGSFSTLEIQRTEQGDSAMYLCASRGRVGETQYFGPGTRLLVL.

The V call is TRBV6-5, the J call TRBJ1-3, with D possibly matching TRBD1 (6 bases). This CDR3 comprises 17 residues. CDR1 is MNHEY and CDR2 is SVGAGI in the germline V gene. V lost 1 base, J lost 5 bases, and 18 bases lay in between. Here the CDR3 reads CASSYYSGTTPRNTIYF. CDR3 coding DNA: TGTGCCAGCAGTTACTACTCCGGGACAACGCCAAGAAACACCATATATTTT.

The rearrangement uses TRBV4-3 and TRBJ1-4, with TRBD1 as a possible D gene (6 bases). The V end was cut by 0 bases, the J end by 8 bases, with 16 bases between. Germline V gives CDR1 LGHNA, CDR2 YSLEER. This CDR3 has 16 residues. CDR3 residues: CASSQDTTGLSEKLFF. CDR3 in DNA: TGCGCCAGCAGCCAAGATACGACAGGCCTAAGCGAAAAACTGTTTTTT.

This rearrangement joins TRBV5-1 to TRBJ2-7; maybe TRBD1 (5 bases). The CDR3 has 15 amino acids. The V gene lost 0 bases and the J gene lost 2 bases, with 12 bases spanning the gap. CDR1 and CDR2 from the germline V gene are SGHRS and YFSETQ. The CDR3 DNA is TGCGCCAGCAGCTTGGTGTCAGGGAAGGCCTACGAGCAGTACTTC. This translates into CASSLVSGKAYEQYF.